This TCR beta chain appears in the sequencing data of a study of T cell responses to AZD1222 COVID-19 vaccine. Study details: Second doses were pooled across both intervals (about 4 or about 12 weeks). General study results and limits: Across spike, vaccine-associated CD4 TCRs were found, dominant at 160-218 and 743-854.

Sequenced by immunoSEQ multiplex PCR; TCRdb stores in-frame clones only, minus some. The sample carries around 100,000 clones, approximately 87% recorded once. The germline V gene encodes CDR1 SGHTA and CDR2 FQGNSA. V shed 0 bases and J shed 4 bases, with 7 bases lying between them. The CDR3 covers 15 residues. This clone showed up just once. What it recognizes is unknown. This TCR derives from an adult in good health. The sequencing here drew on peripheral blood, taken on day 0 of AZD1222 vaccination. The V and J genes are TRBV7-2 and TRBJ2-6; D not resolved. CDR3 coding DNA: TGTGCCAGCAGCTTAGCAGGGTTAGGGGCCAACGTCCTGACTTTC. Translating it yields CASSLAGLGANVLTF. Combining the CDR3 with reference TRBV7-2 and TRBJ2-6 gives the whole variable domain GAGVSQSPSNKVTEKGKDVELRCDPISGHTALYWYRQSLGQGLEFLIYFQGNSAPDKSGLPSDRFSAERTGGSVSTLTIQRTQQEDSAVYLCASSLAGLGANVLTFGAGSRLTVL.